This T cell receptor beta chain was sequenced for a study of spatial heterogeneity in lung cancer. In the study overall: Alpha-chain sequences were consistently detected in smaller numbers than beta-chain sequences. Within raw reads, each unique TCR and UMI combination appeared on average more than ten times. Whole-study findings and limits: Follow-up blood showed ubiquitous expanded tumor TCRs less than blood at resection did.

The CDR3 sequence is 15 residues long. The germline gives CDR1 MGHDK, CDR2 SYGVNS. V was pared by 7 bases and J by 3 bases, with 11 bases of the junction left unmatched. Each CDR3 protein is one row after TCRdb ran MiXCR on the 5' RACE reads. The table lists over 14,000 distinct CDR3 sequences, 11% of them singletons, with 34% in the top ten. This clonotype was seen ten or more times. Its antigen remains unidentified. Time point reported: sample taken at primary tumor resection. The authors sequenced whole RNA from tumor, nontumor lung or frozen PBMC without sorting. A total of some 70 untreated early-stage non-small cell lung cancer patients served as donors.

Sequencing was performed on PBMCs, taken at surgery. The TCR was taken from a female donor with early-stage non-small cell lung cancer. The chain has TRBV25-1 and TRBJ1-1; TRBD1 aligns across 7 bases. In DNA form, the CDR3 reads TGTGCCAGCAAAATAGGAACAGGGGACTACACTGAAGCTTTCTTT. As protein: CASKIGTGDYTEAFF.